The sequence of this T cell receptor beta chain was determined in a study of blood T cell repertoires in COVID-19 (dated by TCRdb to the early 2020s). Background on the whole study: The collaborator samples originated in the United States, Italy and Spain and spanned the acute and convalescent phases of COVID-19. The material from the prospective study consisted of cDNA or gDNA derived from T cells, B-cell-depleted T cells, or PBMCs. Deeply sampled blood TCRbeta repertoires from subjects exposed to, actively infected with, or recovered from COVID-19 were included in the dataset. A freely available public database, intended as a resource for researchers studying the immune response to SARS-CoV-2, is where the repertoires were released. The samples were drawn from two sources: the first 160 participants of the ongoing ImmuneRACE study, and fewer than 1,500 subjects contributed by 6 global collaborators. The sample metadata nearly always contained a de-identified subject ID, COVID-19 status, age in years and sex. Where available, HLA class I and class II types were obtained from metadata supplied by the sample provider rather than from assay-based typing.

Regarding this clone: The clone's antigen remains unknown. Base qualities are not at hand, and no much larger clone is one base apart.

TCRbeta CDR3 regions were amplified from genomic DNA using the immunoSEQ Assay, a bias-controlled multiplex PCR. Turning to the authors' computational methods: Nucleated cell counts per sample were estimated from amplification of reference gene primers within the assay. To quantify the absolute abundance of each unique TCRbeta CDR3 rearrangement, sequence reads were collapsed and filtered. For each sample, productive Simpson clonality was calculated as the square root of Simpson's diversity index over productive rearrangements. TCRdb obtained this table from immuneACCESS and retained in-frame rearrangements with V and J assigned. These tables miss some clones; where compared with another copy, unresolved V genes account for less than half of the shortfall, and the remainder is unexplained. D and trimming were read from the DNA, whereas the V and J calls and clone size are those reported in that table. The sample table shows around 200,000 clones, and more than 85% are seen once. The ten largest clones add up to about 1.1% of the sample.

The collaborating institutions used their own protocols to collect whole blood in K2EDTA tubes. For TCRbeta analysis, collaborator samples were shipped as frozen whole blood, as isolated PBMCs, or as DNA extracted from either sample type. What the study reported, not specific to this receptor: How much clinical and demographic metadata was included differed by source and by participant, and the metadata was provided uncurated.

The source is a man aged 25 to 40 with acute or convalescent COVID-19. The sample comprised peripheral blood.

The CDR3 sequence is CASSSTRHQPQHF. In nucleotide form, the sequence is TGTGCCAGCAGTTCGACACGGCATCAGCCCCAGCATTTT. The chain is assembled from TRBV6-5 and TRBJ1-5; the D gene cannot be resolved reliably. From a lookup of the germline V gene, CDR1 and CDR2 are MNHEY and SVGAGI. The CDR3, from cysteine to phenylalanine, totals 13 residues. Of the read, only the CDR3 DNA is kept; its 39 bases are in frame from base 1. The trim is 4 bases for V and 5 bases for J, with a gap of 9 bases between the germline ends.